The T cell receptor beta chain described here comes from a study of cytotoxic CD8 clonotypes in ibrutinib-treated CLL. Study observations and caveats: Public clonotypes were rare and shrank or held steady on treatment.

The data were produced by immunoSEQ multiplex PCR, yet TCRdb's version contains in-frame clones alone and is incomplete. Among about 130,000 clones, 80% to 85% were seen once, and the ten largest hold about 3.5%. With regard to this clone: Its antigen is currently unknown.

Germline CDR1 is SGHVS and CDR2 is FQNEAQ. The V and J ends lost 8 bases and 6 bases, in that order; junction bases with no gene match: 12. The CDR3 contains 17 residues. The chain recombines TRBV7-8 with TRBJ1-6; 11 positions match TRBD1. The TCR sequence derives from a human donor with chronic lymphocytic leukemia. The sequenced sample was PBMCs, obtained after 24 months of ibrutinib treatment. The DNA for the CDR3 is TGTGCCAGCTTCAACCAGGCGGACAGGGGGCTTAATTCACCCCTCCACTTT. Translated, it gives CASFNQADRGLNSPLHF.